This T cell receptor beta chain came from a study of cytomegalovirus exposure and HLA in healthy donors. The CDR3 covers 13 residues. Germline lookup yields CDR1 MNHEY and CDR2 SMNVEV (reference sequence). J lost 3 bases, V lost 5 bases, and 1 base had no gene match. Study results and caveats: Later analysis revealed greater clonal expansion in HLA-associated TCR beta chains than in equally common others. In a later analysis, TCR beta V- and J-gene trimming was associated with a missense DCLRE1C variant. A later analysis linked 15,000 to 20,000 TCR beta sequences to HLA alleles at 0.05 false discovery rate.

The PCR made use of 60 Vbeta and 13 Jbeta primers. Profiled with immunoSEQ multiplex PCR; TCRdb holds only in-frame clones, not every one. Of under 200,000 clones in the sample, around 84% were seen once. In the case of this clone: What it binds is unknown.

The sequenced material came from PBMCs. This clonotype originated in a male donor in good health and CMV-seropositive. This chain links TRBV27 with TRBJ1-2; 9 bases line up with TRBD1. The CDR3 here is CASSRDRDYGYTF. DNA of the CDR3: TGTGCCAGCAGTAGGGACAGGGACTATGGCTACACCTTC.